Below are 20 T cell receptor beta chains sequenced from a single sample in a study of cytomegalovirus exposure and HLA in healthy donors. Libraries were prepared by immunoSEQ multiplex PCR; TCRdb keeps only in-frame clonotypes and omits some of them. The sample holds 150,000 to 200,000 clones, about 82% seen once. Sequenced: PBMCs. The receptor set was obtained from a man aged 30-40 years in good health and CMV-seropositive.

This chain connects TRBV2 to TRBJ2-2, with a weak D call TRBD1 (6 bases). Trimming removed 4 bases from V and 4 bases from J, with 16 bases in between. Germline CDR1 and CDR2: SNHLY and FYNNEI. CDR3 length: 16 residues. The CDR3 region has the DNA TGTGCCAGCAGTGGGACAGCGGCGGTTGGCACCGGGGAGCTGTTTTTT. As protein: CASSGTAAVGTGELFF.

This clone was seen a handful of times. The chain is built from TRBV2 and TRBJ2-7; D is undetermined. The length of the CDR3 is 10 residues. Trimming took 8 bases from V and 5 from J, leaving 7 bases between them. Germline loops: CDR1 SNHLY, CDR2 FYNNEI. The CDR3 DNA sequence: TGTGCCAGCCGGAGACACGAGCAGTACTTC. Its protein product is CASRRHEQYF. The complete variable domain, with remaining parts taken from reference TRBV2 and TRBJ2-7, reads EPEVTQTPSHQVTQMGQEVILRCVPISNHLYFYWYRQILGQKVEFLVSFYNNEISEKSEIFDDQFSVERPDGSNFTLKIRSTKLEDSAMYFCASRRHEQYFGPGTRLTVT.

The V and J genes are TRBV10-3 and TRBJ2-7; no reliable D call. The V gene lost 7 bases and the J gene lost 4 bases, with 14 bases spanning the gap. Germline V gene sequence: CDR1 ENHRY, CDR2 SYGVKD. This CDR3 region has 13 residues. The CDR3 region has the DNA TGTGCCATCACCTATACCGTCGGGTACGAGCAGTACTTC. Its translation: CAITYTVGYEQYF.

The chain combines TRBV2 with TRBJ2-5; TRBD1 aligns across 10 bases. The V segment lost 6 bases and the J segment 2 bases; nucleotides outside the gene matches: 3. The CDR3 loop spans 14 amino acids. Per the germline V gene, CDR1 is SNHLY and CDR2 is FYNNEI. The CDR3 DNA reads TGTGCCAGCAGCCCGGGACAGGGGCAAGAGACCCAGTACTTC. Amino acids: CASSPGQGQETQYF.

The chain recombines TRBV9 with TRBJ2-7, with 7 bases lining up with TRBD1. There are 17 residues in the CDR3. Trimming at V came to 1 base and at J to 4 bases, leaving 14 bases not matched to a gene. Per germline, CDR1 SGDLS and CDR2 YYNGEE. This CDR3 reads CASSVSPDRADYYEQYF. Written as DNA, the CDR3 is TGTGCCAGCAGCGTAAGCCCCGACAGGGCGGATTATTACGAGCAGTACTTC.

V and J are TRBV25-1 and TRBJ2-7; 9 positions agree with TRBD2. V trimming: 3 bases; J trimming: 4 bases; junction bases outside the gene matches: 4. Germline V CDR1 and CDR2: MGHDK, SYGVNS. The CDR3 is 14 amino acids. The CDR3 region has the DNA TGTGCCAGCAGTGAGCGGGGGGGCGTGTACGAGCAGTACTTC. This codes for CASSERGGVYEQYF.

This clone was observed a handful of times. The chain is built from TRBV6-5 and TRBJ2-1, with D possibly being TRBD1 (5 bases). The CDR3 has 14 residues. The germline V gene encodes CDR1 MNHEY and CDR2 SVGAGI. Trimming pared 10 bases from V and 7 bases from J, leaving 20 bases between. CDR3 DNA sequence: TGTGCCACAAGTCTGGGGCCGGAAGGGAATGAGCAGTTCTTC. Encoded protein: CATSLGPEGNEQFF.

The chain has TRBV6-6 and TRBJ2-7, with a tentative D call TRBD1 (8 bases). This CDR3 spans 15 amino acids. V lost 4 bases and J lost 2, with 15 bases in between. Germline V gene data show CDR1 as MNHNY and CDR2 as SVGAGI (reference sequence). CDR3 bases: TGTGCCAGCAGTTGGGAGGGACAGGCGGCCTACGAGCAGTACTTC. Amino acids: CASSWEGQAAYEQYF.

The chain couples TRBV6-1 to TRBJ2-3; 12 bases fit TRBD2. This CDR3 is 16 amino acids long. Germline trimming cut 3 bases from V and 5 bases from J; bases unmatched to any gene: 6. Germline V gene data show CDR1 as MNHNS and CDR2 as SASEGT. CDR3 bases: TGTGCCAGCAGTGAGGGACTAGCGGGCTCTATAGATACGCAGTATTTT. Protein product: CASSEGLAGSIDTQYF.

The CDR3 loop is CASSSSGVASGNTIYF. The CDR3 coding sequence is TGTGCCAGCAGTTCATCGGGGGTAGCCTCTGGAAACACCATATATTTT. The chain joins TRBV6-5 to TRBJ1-3; a possible D gene is TRBD1 (5 bases). Germline CDR1 is MNHEY and CDR2 is SVGAGI. This CDR3 region has 16 residues. Trimming stripped 4 bases from V and 0 bases from J, with 13 bases between.

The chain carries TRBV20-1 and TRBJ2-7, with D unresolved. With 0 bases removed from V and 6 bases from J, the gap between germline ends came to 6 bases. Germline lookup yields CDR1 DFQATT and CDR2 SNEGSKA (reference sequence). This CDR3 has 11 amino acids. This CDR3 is CSARDQREQYF. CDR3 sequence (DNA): TGCAGTGCTAGAGATCAGCGCGAGCAGTACTTC.

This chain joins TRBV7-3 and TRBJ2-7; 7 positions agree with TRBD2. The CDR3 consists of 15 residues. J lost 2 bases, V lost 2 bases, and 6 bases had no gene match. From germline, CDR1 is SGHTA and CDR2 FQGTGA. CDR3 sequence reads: CASSLGLAEPYEQYF. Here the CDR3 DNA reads TGTGCCAGCAGCTTAGGGCTAGCGGAGCCCTACGAGCAGTACTTC.

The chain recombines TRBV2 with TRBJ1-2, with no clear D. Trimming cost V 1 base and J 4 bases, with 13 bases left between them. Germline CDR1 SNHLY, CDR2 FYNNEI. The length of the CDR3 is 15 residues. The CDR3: CASSEVGSGPYGYTF. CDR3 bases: TGTGCCAGCAGTGAAGTGGGAAGCGGACCCTATGGCTACACCTTC.

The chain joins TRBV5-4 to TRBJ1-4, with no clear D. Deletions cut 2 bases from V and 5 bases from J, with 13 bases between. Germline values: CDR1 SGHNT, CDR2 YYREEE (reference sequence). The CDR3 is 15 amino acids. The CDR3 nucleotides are TGTGCCAGCAGCTTTCGTCGGCGGGAGAATGAAAAACTGTTTTTT. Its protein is CASSFRRRENEKLFF.

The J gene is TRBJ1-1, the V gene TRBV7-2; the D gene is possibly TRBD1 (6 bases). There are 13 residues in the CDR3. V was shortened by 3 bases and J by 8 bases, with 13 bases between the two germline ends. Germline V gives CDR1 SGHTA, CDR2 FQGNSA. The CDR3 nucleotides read TGTGCCAGCAGCTTCTCCCAGGGGTCCGAAGCTTTCTTT. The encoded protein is CASSFSQGSEAFF.

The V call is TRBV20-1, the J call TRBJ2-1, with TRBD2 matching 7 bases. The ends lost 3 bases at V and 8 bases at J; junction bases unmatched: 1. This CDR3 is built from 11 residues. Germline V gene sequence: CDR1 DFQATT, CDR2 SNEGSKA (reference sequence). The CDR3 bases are TGCAGTGCTAGGGGGGGGGATGAGCAGTTCTTC. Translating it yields CSARGGDEQFF.

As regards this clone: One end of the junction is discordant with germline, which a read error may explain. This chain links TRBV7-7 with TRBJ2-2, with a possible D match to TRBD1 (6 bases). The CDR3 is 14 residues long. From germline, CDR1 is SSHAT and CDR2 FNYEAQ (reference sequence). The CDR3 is CASSHGTNTGELFF. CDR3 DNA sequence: TGTGCTAGCAGCCACGGGACAAACACCGGGGAGCTGTTTTTT.

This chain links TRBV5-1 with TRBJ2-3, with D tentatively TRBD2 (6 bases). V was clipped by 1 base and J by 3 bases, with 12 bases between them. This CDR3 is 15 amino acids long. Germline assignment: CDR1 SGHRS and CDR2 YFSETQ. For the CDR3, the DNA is TGCGCCAGCAGCTTGACTCCCCGGGAGACAGATACGCAGTATTTT. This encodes CASSLTPRETDTQYF.

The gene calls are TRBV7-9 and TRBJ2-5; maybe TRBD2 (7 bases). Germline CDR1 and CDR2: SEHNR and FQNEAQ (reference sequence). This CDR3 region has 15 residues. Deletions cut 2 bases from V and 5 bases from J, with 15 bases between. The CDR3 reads CASSLLAGAEETQYF. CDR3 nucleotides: TGTGCCAGCAGCTTACTGGCGGGGGCCGAGGAGACCCAGTACTTC.

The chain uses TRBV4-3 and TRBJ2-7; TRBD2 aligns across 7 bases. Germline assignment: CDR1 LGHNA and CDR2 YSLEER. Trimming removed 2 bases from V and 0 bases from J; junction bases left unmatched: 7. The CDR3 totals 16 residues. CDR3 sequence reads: CASSQRSGVSSYEQYF. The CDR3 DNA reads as TGCGCCAGCAGCCAAAGAAGCGGGGTTAGCTCCTACGAGCAGTACTTC.